This passage covers 21 T cell receptor beta chains from one sample sequenced in a study of identical twins. Each CDR3 protein is one row after TCRdb ran MiXCR on the 5' RACE reads. The sample gives approximately 1.8 million distinct CDR3 sequences, under 35% of which show up once; about 0.27% is in the top ten. Sequencing was carried out using cord blood. The receptors were gathered from a newborn girl in good health.

The CDR3 region has the DNA TGTGCCAGCAGCCAAGTTCCCGCTTCGACAGTAGACGAGCAGTACTTC. As protein: CASSQVPASTVDEQYF. This rearrangement joins TRBV3-1 to TRBJ2-7, with D possibly TRBD1 on 5 matching bases. Germline CDR1 is LGHDT and CDR2 is YNNKEL (reference sequence). The CDR3 runs to 16 residues. The V end lost 1 base, the J end lost 5 bases, and 18 bases lay between the germline ends.

The chain is built from TRBV20-1 and TRBJ2-7; TRBD2 is a possible D gene (6 bases). This CDR3 comprises 15 residues. V was cut by 0 bases and J by 5 bases, with 17 bases left in between. Germline CDR1 is DFQATT and CDR2 is SNEGSKA (reference sequence). The chain's CDR3 is CSARENGRGINEQYF. The CDR3 DNA is TGCAGTGCTAGAGAGAACGGGAGAGGGATCAACGAGCAGTACTTC.

Details on this clonotype: This may stem from a read error, because a much larger clone lies one nucleotide away. The J gene is TRBJ2-4, the V gene TRBV5-1, with a possible D match to TRBD2 (5 bases). This CDR3 is 14 amino acids long. Per the germline V gene, CDR1 is SGHRS and CDR2 is YFSETQ. The CDR3 coding sequence is TGCGCCAGCAGCTTGGTGCCGGGGATGAACATTCAGGACTTC. Protein sequence: CASSLVPGMNIQDF.

This clonotype has just a few counts. The V and J genes are TRBV12-3 or TRBV12-4 and TRBJ2-1; 11 nucleotides agree with TRBD2. The CDR3 contains 15 residues. V was pared by 1 base and J by 8 bases, with 4 bases of the junction left unmatched. CDR3 sequence (DNA): TGTGCCAGCAGTTTAGAGACTAGCGGGATTTATGAGCAGTTCTTC. Translating gives CASSLETSGIYEQFF.

This chain connects TRBV4-1 to TRBJ2-1; 7 nucleotides match TRBD1. With 5 bases clipped from V and 6 bases from J, the junction kept 13 bases outside the gene matches. Germline lookup yields CDR1 MGHRA and CDR2 YSYEKL. The CDR3 runs to 16 residues. The CDR3 sequence: CASSKLGQSNSNEQFF. The CDR3 DNA follows: TGCGCCAGCAGCAAACTGGGACAGTCAAACTCCAATGAGCAGTTCTTC.

CDR3 sequence (DNA): TGTGCCAGCAGTTACGCCGTTGGGGGGGTAAGCAATCAGCCCCAGCATTTT. Translated, it gives CASSYAVGGVSNQPQHF. The chain joins TRBV6-7 to TRBJ1-5; D is possibly TRBD1 (5 bases). Being an ORF, TRBV6-7 has a function that is uncertain. The CDR3 has 17 amino acids. Between the trimmed V and J ends, which lost 2 bases and 1 base, there was a span of 15 bases.

This clonotype was detected a few times. V is TRBV21-1 and J is TRBJ1-6; TRBD1 is the table's D call, not checked against the DNA. TRBV21-1 is a pseudogene. This CDR3 is 14 amino acids long. The CDR3 DNA reads as TGTGCCAGCAGCACCCGACAGGGGGATTCACCCCTCCACTTT. Translation: CASSTRQGDSPLHF.

With regard to this clonotype: This clone may be a read error of a much larger clone one base away. This chain uses TRBV2 with TRBJ1-1; no definite D call. The germline gives CDR1 SNHLY, CDR2 FYNNEI. V gave up 1 base and J gave up 5 bases, with 5 bases separating them. CDR3 length: 12 amino acids. The CDR3 bases are TGTGCCAGCAGTGAAGGGAAAACTGAAGCTTTCTTT. Protein: CASSEGKTEAFF.

This clonotype has a handful of counts. The chain recombines TRBV13 with TRBJ2-1; 7 bases match TRBD1. Germline trimming cut 5 bases from V and 6 bases from J; bases unmatched to any gene: 13. Germline lookup yields CDR1 PRHDT and CDR2 FYEKMQ (reference sequence). This CDR3 is built from 16 residues. CDR3 residues: CASSLIQGPFANEQFF. As DNA, the CDR3 is TGTGCCAGCAGCCTTATACAGGGGCCCTTCGCCAATGAGCAGTTCTTC.

Many counts were recorded for this clonotype. The V gene is TRBV29-1, the J gene TRBJ2-1; 8 bases are shared with TRBD1. J lost 7 bases, V lost 4 bases, and 3 bases had no gene match. The length of the CDR3 is 12 residues. Germline CDR1 reads SQVTM; CDR2 reads ANQGSEA. CDR3: CSVVRQGNEQFF. The DNA for the CDR3 is TGCAGCGTTGTAAGACAGGGGAATGAGCAGTTCTTC.

This chain uses TRBV20-1 with TRBJ2-7; D is perhaps TRBD1 or TRBD2 (6 bases each). The CDR3 has 16 amino acids. Trimming cost V 0 bases and J 2 bases, with 17 bases left between them. Germline loops: CDR1 DFQATT, CDR2 SNEGSKA (reference sequence). Here the CDR3 reads CSARDTGADGPYEQYF. Written as DNA, the CDR3 is TGCAGTGCTAGAGATACGGGGGCCGACGGACCCTACGAGCAGTACTTC.

The V gene is TRBV20-1, the J gene TRBJ2-3, with 7 bases aligning to TRBD2. This CDR3 contains 15 residues. With 0 bases clipped from V and 3 bases from J, the junction kept 6 bases outside the gene matches. Germline CDR1 and CDR2: DFQATT and SNEGSKA (reference sequence). The CDR3 DNA follows: TGCAGTGCTAGAGAGTGGGGGGGTAGGACAGATACGCAGTATTTT. Its translation is CSAREWGGRTDTQYF.

This clonotype has more than one count but fewer than ten. This chain connects TRBV6-6 to TRBJ2-3, with 8 bases that match TRBD1. The germline V gene has CDR1 MNHNY and CDR2 SVGAGI (reference sequence). The CDR3 is made up of 17 amino acids. Trimming at V came to 7 bases and at J to 0 bases, leaving 12 bases not matched to a gene. The CDR3 nucleotides are TGTGCCAGCACTTTTGGACAGGGTACCCCAAGCACAGATACGCAGTATTTT. Translating gives CASTFGQGTPSTDTQYF.

The chain joins TRBV5-6 to TRBJ2-4; 9 nucleotides line up with TRBD1. The V segment lost 4 bases and the J segment 9 bases; nucleotides outside the gene matches: 5. Germline CDR1 reads SGHDT; CDR2 reads YYEEEE. The CDR3 totals 13 residues. The CDR3: CASSARTGVIQYF. In DNA, the CDR3 is TGTGCCAGCAGCGCTCGGACAGGGGTCATTCAGTACTTC.

The CDR3 protein is CATSDPTSGRFYEQFF. Here the CDR3 DNA reads TGTGCCACCAGTGACCCCACTAGCGGGAGGTTCTATGAGCAGTTCTTC. The chain joins TRBV24-1 to TRBJ2-1; 12 nucleotides match TRBD2. The germline V gene encodes CDR1 KGHDR and CDR2 SFDVKD. This CDR3 region has 16 residues. V lost 4 bases and J lost 8; bases outside the gene matches: 8.

The chain uses TRBV3-1 and TRBJ2-3; maybe TRBD1 (6 bases). Trimming left V 4 bases short and J 1 base short, with 18 bases between. This CDR3 is built from 17 residues. The V gene's germline CDR1 is LGHDT and CDR2 YNNKEL (reference sequence). The CDR3 sequence: CASSLTGTVRGTDTQYF. The CDR3 DNA follows: TGTGCCAGCAGCCTTACAGGGACCGTTCGGGGCACAGATACGCAGTATTTT.

This clonotype was counted a few times. V usage is TRBV9 and J usage is TRBJ1-1; 12 bases match TRBD1. The CDR3 consists of 17 residues. The J segment lost 1 base and the V segment lost 0 bases, leaving 4 bases of the junction unmatched. CDR1 SGDLS and CDR2 YYNGEE come from the germline V gene. The CDR3 sequence: CASSVGGTGGSNTEAFF. As DNA, the CDR3 is TGTGCCAGCAGCGTAGGAGGGACAGGGGGCTCGAACACTGAAGCTTTCTTT.

V is TRBV6-1 and J is TRBJ2-5; D is ambiguous. The J call may not be correct, given that the DNA end is closer to TRBJ2-7. Germline values: CDR1 MNHNS, CDR2 SASEGT. The length of the CDR3 is 11 residues. This chain's CDR3 is CASGPSFEQYF. In DNA, the CDR3 is TGTGCCAGCGGACCGAGTTTCGAGCAGTACTTC.

This sequence joins TRBV5-1 and TRBJ1-1, with D perhaps TRBD1 (5 bases). Per the germline V gene, CDR1 is SGHRS and CDR2 is YFSETQ. With 4 bases removed from V and 3 bases from J, the gap between germline ends came to 13 bases. This CDR3 is 14 amino acids long. CDR3 bases: TGCGCCAGCAGCCATGGGGGGGGGGACACTGAAGCTTTCTTT. The encoded protein is CASSHGGGDTEAFF.

This sequence joins TRBV7-2 and TRBJ1-1, with D hard to call. CDR3 size: 15 residues. Germline assignment: CDR1 SGHTA and CDR2 FQGNSA. The V gene lost 5 bases and the J gene lost 4 bases, with 17 bases spanning the gap. CDR3 in amino acids: CASSPRLWMSTEAFF. The CDR3 region has the DNA TGTGCCAGCAGCCCCAGACTGTGGATGAGCACTGAAGCTTTCTTT.

The chain has TRBV18 and TRBJ1-1; a possible D gene is TRBD1 (6 bases). V dropped 4 bases and J dropped 5 bases, with 14 bases sitting between them. Germline V gives CDR1 KGHSH, CDR2 LQKENI. The CDR3 is 14 amino acids. CDR3 sequence (DNA): TGTGCCAGCTCACACAGGGTTGGAGGGACTGAAGCTTTCTTT. It yields the protein CASSHRVGGTEAFF.